This T cell receptor (beta chain) was captured in a study of spatial heterogeneity in lung cancer. This clonotype was observed many times. TCRdb analysed the 5' RACE reads with MiXCR anew, one entry per CDR3 protein. There are about 90,000 distinct CDR3 sequences in the sample; 7% to 9% occur only once, and less than 9% lies in the top ten. Described time point: sample taken at primary tumor resection. Sequencing was performed on whole RNA extracted from tumor and nontumor lung tissue, or from frozen PBMC, and the material was left unsorted. The CDR3 has 15 residues. The V gene lost 1 base and the J gene lost 7 bases, with 14 bases spanning the gap. CDR1 is SGHNT, CDR2 YENEEA, per germline.

This chain uses TRBV11-3 with TRBJ2-1; possibly TRBD2 for D (6 bases). The source of this sequence is a male donor with early-stage non-small cell lung cancer. The sample in question was PBMCs, obtained at surgery. CDR3 DNA sequence: TGTGCCAGCAGCTTAGCGGGAGAGCGCCGTAATGAGCAGTTCTTC. It encodes CASSLAGERRNEQFF.